One and the same sample provided the 11 T cell receptor beta chains below, sequenced in a study of beta chain features in type 1 diabetes. As every portion of the isolated RNA was reverse transcribed, the sequencing read expressed TCRB transcripts. Sequenced by immunoSEQ multiplex PCR; TCRdb stores in-frame clones only, minus some. The table has about 320,000 clones, around 15% seen once; the top ten hold roughly 6.7%. Specimen: central memory CD4+ T cells from blood. The receptors shown here come from a young man in good health.

This clone turned up a few times. This chain uses TRBV4-3 with TRBJ2-1; D is possibly TRBD2 (5 bases). The CDR3 extends over 15 amino acids. Trimming stripped 1 base from V and 7 bases from J, with 14 bases between. The germline V gene has CDR1 LGHNA and CDR2 YSLEER. The CDR3 reads CASSQGSEPINEQFF. Here the CDR3 DNA reads TGCGCCAGCAGCCAAGGTAGCGAGCCCATAAATGAGCAGTTCTTC.

This clone has a count of ten or more. V usage is TRBV21-1 and J usage is TRBJ2-5; TRBD1, the D gene given by the table, was not confirmed from the DNA. TRBV21-1 constitutes a pseudogene. The CDR3 spans 16 residues. In nucleotides, the CDR3 is TGTGCCAGCAGCAACCGGGACACGACCAGTAAGGGGACCCAGTACTTC. It yields the protein CASSNRDTTSKGTQYF.

The V and J genes are TRBV5-4 and TRBJ2-5, with a weak D call TRBD1 (5 bases). Trimming cost V 0 bases and J 2 bases, with 8 bases left between them. CDR1 is SGHNT, CDR2 YYREEE, per germline (reference sequence). The CDR3 loop spans 14 amino acids. The CDR3 DNA sequence: TGTGCCAGCAGCTTGGGGAGACAGCAAGAGACCCAGTACTTC. This sequence encodes CASSLGRQQETQYF.

V is TRBV5-4 and J is TRBJ2-1; TRBD2 matches 13 bases. CDR1 SGHNT and CDR2 YYREEE come from the germline V gene (reference sequence). Germline trimming cut 2 bases from V and 9 bases from J; bases unmatched to any gene: 8. There are 16 residues in the CDR3. The CDR3 region has the DNA TGTGCCAGCAGCTTCCTGACTAGCGGGAGGCAGAGTGAGCAGTTCTTC. Translation gives CASSFLTSGRQSEQFF.

A word on this clone: Relative to the germline gene, one junction end is altered; a read error may explain this. V gene TRBV7-9 combines with J gene TRBJ1-5; D possibly corresponds to TRBD1 (5 bases). The CDR3 length is 15 residues. The germline V gene has CDR1 SEHNR and CDR2 FQNEAQ (reference sequence). The CDR3 region has the DNA TGCGCCAGCAGCCAAGCCGGACATAGCAATCAGCCCCAGCATTTT. Translated: CASSQAGHSNQPQHF.

The chain links TRBV6-6 to TRBJ2-1, with D perhaps TRBD1 (6 bases). Germline CDR1 and CDR2: MNHNY and SVGAGI (reference sequence). Trimming left V 2 bases short and J 4 bases short, with 9 bases between. The CDR3 is 14 residues long. The CDR3 bases are TGTGCCAGCAGTTACGGGGGCTATTACAATGAGCAGTTCTTC. The encoded protein is CASSYGGYYNEQFF.

CDR3: CASSGRDRGRLSYGYTF. CDR3 sequence (DNA): TGTGCCAGCAGCGGCCGGGACAGGGGGCGCCTATCCTATGGCTACACCTTC. This chain uses TRBV9 with TRBJ1-2; 12 nucleotides align to TRBD1. Trimming removed 3 bases from V and 4 bases from J; junction bases left unmatched: 10. CDR3 length: 17 residues. The germline gives CDR1 SGDLS, CDR2 YYNGEE.

This clone was counted a few times. The chain is built from TRBV4-3 and TRBJ2-3; TRBD2 matches 7 bases. Looked up from germline, CDR1 is LGHNA and CDR2 is YSLEER. The ends lost 4 bases at V and 2 bases at J; junction bases unmatched: 9. This CDR3 region has 16 residues. CDR3 residues: CASSRVAGASTDTQYF. The CDR3 nucleotides read TGCGCCAGCAGCCGAGTAGCGGGCGCCTCCACAGATACGCAGTATTTT.

This clone was found many times. The chain carries TRBV14 and TRBJ2-2; D remains ambiguous. The CDR3 covers 15 residues. In germline, CDR1 is SGHDN, CDR2 FVKESK. Trimming took off 7 bases at V and 10 bases at J, with 22 bases between the two ends. CDR3 sequence: CASTLDSVPRSELFF. The CDR3 DNA is TGTGCCAGCACCCTCGACTCCGTGCCCAGATCGGAGCTGTTTTTT.

This chain links TRBV2 with TRBJ1-5, with TRBD1 as a possible D gene (5 bases). In germline, CDR1 is SNHLY, CDR2 FYNNEI. Trimming removed 7 bases from V and 6 bases from J, with 13 bases in between. This CDR3 contains 13 residues. CDR3 in DNA: TGTGCCAGCATCCAGGGAGTGGGTCAGCCCCAGCATTTT. Protein product: CASIQGVGQPQHF.

This clone has only a few counts. The chain links TRBV6-6 to TRBJ2-3; tentative D call: TRBD1 (6 bases). Germline V CDR1 and CDR2: MNHNY, SVGAGI (reference sequence). There are 11 residues in the CDR3. Trimming removed 7 bases from V and 4 bases from J, with 6 bases in between. CDR3 loop: CASKGADTQYF. Written as DNA, the CDR3 is TGTGCCAGCAAGGGGGCAGATACGCAGTATTTT.